This T cell receptor beta chain derives from a study of T-cell reconstitution after alpha-beta-depleted transplantation in children. General study findings and limits: Surviving thymic progenitors and recipient T cells were the source of high TCRbeta diversity at day 60 in some patients. Reportedly, roughly two months post-transplant, alpha-beta T cells arose from several hundred expanded graft clones. T cells produced anew were the main source of T-cell counts and diversity one year after transplant.

Germline V gene lookup returns CDR1 DFQATT and CDR2 SNEGSKA (reference sequence). The CDR3 sequence is 12 residues long. Between the trimmed V and J ends, which lost 4 bases and 7 bases, there was a span of 11 bases. Preparation of the TCRbeta library used unique molecular identifiers. TCRdb reanalysed the PCR reads using MiXCR and keeps one entry per CDR3 protein. The table records around 210,000 distinct CDR3 sequences, about 6.6% of them present only once. Comment on this clonotype: What it recognizes is unknown.

The chain couples TRBV20-1 to TRBJ2-1, with D perhaps being TRBD1 or TRBD2 (6 bases each). The TCR was taken from a boy between 2 and 10 years old with acute lymphoblastic leukemia, due to receive a stem cell transplant. The sample was PBMCs, taken before TCRalphabeta/CD19-depleted stem cell transplant. The CDR3 protein is CSAIEGGNEQFF. CDR3 nucleotide sequence: TGCAGTGCTATTGAGGGGGGTAATGAGCAGTTCTTC.